The 11 T cell receptor beta chains below were found in one sample sequenced in a study of T cells in Graves' hyperthyroidism and ophthalmopathy. The CDR3 regions of TCR beta were amplified from RNA transcripts. Carried out on the TCR CDR3, a first-round RT-PCR used the HTBI primer set. TCRdb itself ran the multiplex PCR reads through MiXCR, one entry per CDR3 protein. The sample consists of about 640,000 distinct CDR3 sequences, about 20% of them appearing once. Sequenced sample: blood. These receptors came from a man younger than 40 with Graves' ophthalmopathy.

This CDR3 is CASSLPGTSGRSGSYNEQFF. The DNA of the CDR3 is TGTGCCAGCAGCTTACCCGGGACTAGCGGGAGGTCAGGTTCCTACAATGAGCAGTTCTTC. The J gene is TRBJ2-1, the V gene TRBV7-3, with 15 bases lining up with TRBD2. Unmatched junction bases numbered 9, after V lost 2 bases and J lost 1 base. The CDR3 runs 20 residues. Germline lookup yields CDR1 SGHTA and CDR2 FQGTGA.

In its sample, this clonotype was seen a few times. The V and J genes are TRBV6-2 or TRBV6-3 and TRBJ2-5; a weak D match, TRBD2 (5 bases). This CDR3 contains 12 residues. Trimming left V 4 bases short and J 4 bases short, with 7 bases between. The V gene's germline CDR1 is MNHEY and CDR2 SVGEGT. The CDR3, as DNA: TGTGCCAGCAGTTGGGCGGGAGAGACCCAGTACTTC. Protein: CASSWAGETQYF.

The chain recombines TRBV19 with TRBJ2-5, with TRBD1 as a possible D gene (5 bases). The CDR3 is 14 amino acids. V lost 4 bases and J lost 5, with 14 bases in between. In germline, CDR1 is LNHDA, CDR2 SQIVND (reference sequence). Here the CDR3 DNA reads TGTGCCAGTAGTAGTGCCAGGGTTGGCGAGACCCAGTACTTC. Its translation is CASSSARVGETQYF.

This clonotype was counted many times. This chain uses TRBV11-2 with TRBJ1-1; D gene uncertain. The CDR3 is 14 amino acids. V lost 5 bases and J lost 0, with 10 bases in between. CDR1 SGHAT and CDR2 FQNNGV come from the germline V gene. CDR3 in amino acids: CASSRTAMNTEAFF. CDR3 DNA: TGTGCCAGCAGCCGGACGGCGATGAACACTGAAGCTTTCTTT.

The gene calls are TRBV10-3 and TRBJ2-7; 7 nucleotides align to TRBD1. Trimming cost V 5 bases and J 2 bases; bases outside gene matches: 0. The CDR3 extends over 12 amino acids. Germline CDR1 and CDR2: ENHRY and SYGVKD. CDR3: CAISTGAYEQYF. CDR3 sequence (DNA): TGTGCCATCAGTACAGGGGCCTACGAGCAGTACTTC.

This clonotype was counted ten times or more. The chain uses TRBV2 and TRBJ2-7; D is perhaps TRBD1 (5 bases). The CDR3 runs to 12 residues. Looked up from germline, CDR1 is SNHLY and CDR2 is FYNNEI. Trimming removed 3 bases at V and 5 bases at J, with 8 bases between. CDR3 in DNA: TGTGCCAGCAGTGAGGCCAGGGACGAGCAGTACTTC. Translated: CASSEARDEQYF. Based on the CDR3 plus reference TRBV2 and TRBJ2-7, the full variable domain is EPEVTQTPSHQVTQMGQEVILRCVPISNHLYFYWYRQILGQKVEFLVSFYNNEISEKSEIFDDQFSVERPDGSNFTLKIRSTKLEDSAMYFCASSEARDEQYFGPGTRLTVT.

This clonotype was seen more than once but under ten times. The chain links TRBV28 to TRBJ2-2; 9 positions agree with TRBD1. The CDR3 totals 17 residues. V lost 5 bases to trimming and J lost 1 base; unmatched junction nucleotides: 8. Germline CDR1 and CDR2: MDHEN and SYDVKM. The CDR3 region is CASSGTGPGLNTGELFF. The CDR3, as DNA: TGTGCCAGCAGTGGGACAGGGCCAGGACTGAACACCGGGGAGCTGTTTTTT.

This clonotype was detected many times. V is TRBV7-9 and J is TRBJ2-5; 7 nucleotides agree with TRBD1. This CDR3 region has 15 residues. CDR1 and CDR2 (germline): SEHNR, FQNEAQ (reference sequence). Unmatched junction bases numbered 9, after V lost 6 bases and J lost 2 bases. The CDR3 here is CASRPRQGHQETQYF. In nucleotides, the CDR3 is TGTGCCAGCAGACCACGACAGGGTCATCAAGAGACCCAGTACTTC.

This clonotype turned up a few times. The chain combines TRBV5-6 with TRBJ2-7; TRBD2 matches 13 bases. Per germline, CDR1 SGHDT and CDR2 YYEEEE. The V segment lost 3 bases and the J segment 0 bases; nucleotides outside the gene matches: 9. CDR3 length: 18 residues. CDR3 nucleotide sequence: TGTGCCAGCAGCTCGGCCGGGACTAGCGGGAAAATCTCCTACGAGCAGTACTTC. Translated, it gives CASSSAGTSGKISYEQYF.

The chain is built from TRBV4-1 and TRBJ2-2; 7 nucleotides agree with TRBD2. Germline values: CDR1 MGHRA, CDR2 YSYEKL. J was trimmed by 7 bases and V by 1 base; bases with no gene match: 6. The CDR3 covers 15 residues. The CDR3 nucleotides are TGCGCCAGCAGCCAAGCCGCGGGGGTTTACGGGGAGCTGTTTTTT. Protein: CASSQAAGVYGELFF.

This clonotype was recorded only once. The chain carries TRBV2 and TRBJ1-5; perhaps TRBD1 as D (6 bases). Germline loops: CDR1 SNHLY, CDR2 FYNNEI. V lost 7 bases to trimming and J lost 6 bases, with 13 bases between them. CDR3 length equals 13 residues. CDR3 residues: CASKGEESQPQHF. CDR3 bases: TGTGCCAGCAAGGGGGAGGAGTCTCAGCCCCAGCATTTT.